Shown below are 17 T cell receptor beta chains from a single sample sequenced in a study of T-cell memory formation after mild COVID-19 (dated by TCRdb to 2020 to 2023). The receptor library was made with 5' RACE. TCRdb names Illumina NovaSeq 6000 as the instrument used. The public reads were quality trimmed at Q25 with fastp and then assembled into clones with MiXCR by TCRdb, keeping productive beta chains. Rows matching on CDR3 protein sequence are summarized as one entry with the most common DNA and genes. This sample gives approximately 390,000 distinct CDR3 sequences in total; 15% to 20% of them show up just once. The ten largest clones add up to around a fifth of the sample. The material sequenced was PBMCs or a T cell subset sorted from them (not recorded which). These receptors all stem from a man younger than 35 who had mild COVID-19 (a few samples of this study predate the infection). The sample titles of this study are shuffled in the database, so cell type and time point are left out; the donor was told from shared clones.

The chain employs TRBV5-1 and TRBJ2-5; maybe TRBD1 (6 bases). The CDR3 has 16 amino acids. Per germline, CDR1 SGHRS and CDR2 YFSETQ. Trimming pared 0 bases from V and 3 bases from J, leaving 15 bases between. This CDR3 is CASSLGRTGLEETQYF. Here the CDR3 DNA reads TGCGCCAGCAGCTTGGGGCGCACAGGGCTTGAAGAGACCCAGTACTTC.

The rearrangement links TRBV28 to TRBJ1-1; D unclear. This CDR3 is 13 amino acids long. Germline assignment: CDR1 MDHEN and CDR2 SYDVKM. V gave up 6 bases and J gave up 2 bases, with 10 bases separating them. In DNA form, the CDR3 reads TGTGCCAGCAGCGACCTAAGAAACACTGAAGCTTTCTTT. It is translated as CASSDLRNTEAFF.

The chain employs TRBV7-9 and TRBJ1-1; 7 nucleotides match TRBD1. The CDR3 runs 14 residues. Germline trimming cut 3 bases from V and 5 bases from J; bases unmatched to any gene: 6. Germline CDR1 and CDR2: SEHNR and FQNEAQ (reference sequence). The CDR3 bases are TGTGCCAGCAGCTTTACAGGGGCGGCGACTGAAGCTTTCTTT. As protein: CASSFTGAATEAFF.

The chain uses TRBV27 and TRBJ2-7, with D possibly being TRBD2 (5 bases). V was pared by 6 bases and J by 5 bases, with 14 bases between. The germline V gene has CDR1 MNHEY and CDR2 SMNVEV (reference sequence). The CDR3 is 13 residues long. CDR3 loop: CASRRGMSNEQYF. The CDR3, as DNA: TGTGCCAGCAGACGAGGGATGAGTAACGAGCAGTACTTC.

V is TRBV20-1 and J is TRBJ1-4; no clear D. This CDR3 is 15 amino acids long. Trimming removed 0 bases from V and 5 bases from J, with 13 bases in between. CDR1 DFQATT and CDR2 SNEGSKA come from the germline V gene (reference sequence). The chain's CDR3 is CSARDGEGINEKLFF. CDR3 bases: TGCAGTGCTAGAGATGGGGAAGGGATCAATGAAAAACTGTTTTTT.

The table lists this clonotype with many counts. The chain's CDR3 is CASSQGPGAVQPQHF. CDR3 DNA sequence: TGTGCCAGCAGCCAAGGCCCAGGGGCCGTTCAGCCCCAGCATTTT. V is TRBV3-1 and J is TRBJ1-5; a possible D gene is TRBD1 (6 bases). CDR1 is LGHDT, CDR2 YNNKEL, per germline (reference sequence). The germline V and J ends were trimmed by 1 base and 6 bases, with 13 bases remaining between them. The CDR3 runs 15 residues.

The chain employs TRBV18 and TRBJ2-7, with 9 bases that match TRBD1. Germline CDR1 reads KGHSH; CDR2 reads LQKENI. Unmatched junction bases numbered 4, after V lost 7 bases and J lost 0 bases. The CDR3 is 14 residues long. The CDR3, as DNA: TGTGCCAGCTTCCGGGACAGGGACTCCTACGAGCAGTACTTC. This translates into CASFRDRDSYEQYF. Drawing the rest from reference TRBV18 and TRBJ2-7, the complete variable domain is NAGVMQNPRHLVRRRGQEARLRCSPMKGHSHVYWYRQLPEEGLKFMVYLQKENIIDESGMPKERFSAEFPKEGPSILRIQQVVRGDSAAYFCASFRDRDSYEQYFGPGTRLTVT.

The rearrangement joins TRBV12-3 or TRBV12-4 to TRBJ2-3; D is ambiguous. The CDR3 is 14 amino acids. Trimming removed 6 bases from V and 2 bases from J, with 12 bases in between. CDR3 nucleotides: TGTGCCAGCAGAGCCGGACCGGCCACAGATACGCAGTATTTT. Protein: CASRAGPATDTQYF.

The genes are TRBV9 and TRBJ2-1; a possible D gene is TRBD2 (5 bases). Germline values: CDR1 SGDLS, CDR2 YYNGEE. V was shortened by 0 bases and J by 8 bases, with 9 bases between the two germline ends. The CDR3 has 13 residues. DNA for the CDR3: TGTGCCAGCAGCGTAGCCTACGGGGATGAGCAGTTCTTC. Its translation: CASSVAYGDEQFF.

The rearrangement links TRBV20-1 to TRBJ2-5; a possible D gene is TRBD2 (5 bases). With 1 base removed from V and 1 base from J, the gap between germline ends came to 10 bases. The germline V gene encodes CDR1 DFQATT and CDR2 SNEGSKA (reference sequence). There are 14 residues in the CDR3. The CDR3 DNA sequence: TGCAGTGCTAGAGCGGGATTGCCCCAAGAGACCCAGTACTTC. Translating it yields CSARAGLPQETQYF.

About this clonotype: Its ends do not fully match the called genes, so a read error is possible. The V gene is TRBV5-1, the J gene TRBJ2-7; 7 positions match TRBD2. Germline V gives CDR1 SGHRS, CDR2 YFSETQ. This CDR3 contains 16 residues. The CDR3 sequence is CAGSLDTAGDPYEQYF. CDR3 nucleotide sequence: TGCGCCGGCAGCTTGGATACGGCGGGGGATCCCTACGAGCAGTACTTC.

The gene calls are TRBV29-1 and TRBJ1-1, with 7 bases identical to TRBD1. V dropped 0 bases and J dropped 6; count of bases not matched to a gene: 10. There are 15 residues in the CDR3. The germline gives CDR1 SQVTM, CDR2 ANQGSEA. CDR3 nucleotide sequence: TGCAGCGTTGAAGATCGTACCACAGGGGTCCCTGAAGCTTTCTTT. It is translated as CSVEDRTTGVPEAFF.

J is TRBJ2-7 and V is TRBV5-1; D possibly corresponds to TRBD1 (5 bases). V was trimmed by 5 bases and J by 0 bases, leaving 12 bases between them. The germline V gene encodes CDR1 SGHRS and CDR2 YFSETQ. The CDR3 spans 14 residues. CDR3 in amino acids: CASSQGPYSYEQYV. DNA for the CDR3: TGCGCCAGCAGTCAGGGCCCATACTCCTACGAGCAGTACGTC.

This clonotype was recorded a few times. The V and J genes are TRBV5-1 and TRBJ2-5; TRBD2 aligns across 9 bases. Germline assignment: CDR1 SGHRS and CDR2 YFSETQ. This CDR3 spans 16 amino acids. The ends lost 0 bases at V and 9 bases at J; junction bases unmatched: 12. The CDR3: CASSLAGLASQSAQYF. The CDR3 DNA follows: TGCGCCAGCAGCTTGGCCGGACTAGCGTCGCAATCCGCCCAGTACTTC.

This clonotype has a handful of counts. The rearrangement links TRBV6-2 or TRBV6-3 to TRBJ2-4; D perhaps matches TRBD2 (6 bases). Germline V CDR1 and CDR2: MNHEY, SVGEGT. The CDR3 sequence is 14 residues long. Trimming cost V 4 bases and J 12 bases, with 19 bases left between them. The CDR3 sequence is CASSSIVYRDSQYF. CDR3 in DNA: TGTGCCAGCAGTTCAATAGTATACCGGGACTCTCAGTACTTC.

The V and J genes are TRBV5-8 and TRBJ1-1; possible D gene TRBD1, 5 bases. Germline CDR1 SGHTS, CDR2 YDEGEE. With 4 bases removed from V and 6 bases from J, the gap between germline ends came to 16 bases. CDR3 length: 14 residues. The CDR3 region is CASSRFQGLSEAFF. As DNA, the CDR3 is TGTGCCAGCAGCCGATTCCAGGGACTCTCTGAAGCTTTCTTT.

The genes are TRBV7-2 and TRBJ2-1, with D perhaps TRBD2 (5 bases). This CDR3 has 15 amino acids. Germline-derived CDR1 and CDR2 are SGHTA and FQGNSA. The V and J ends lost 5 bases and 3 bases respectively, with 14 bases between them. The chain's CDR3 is CASSSTGGGYNEQFF. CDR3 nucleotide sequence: TGTGCCAGCAGCAGTACTGGAGGAGGCTACAATGAGCAGTTCTTC.